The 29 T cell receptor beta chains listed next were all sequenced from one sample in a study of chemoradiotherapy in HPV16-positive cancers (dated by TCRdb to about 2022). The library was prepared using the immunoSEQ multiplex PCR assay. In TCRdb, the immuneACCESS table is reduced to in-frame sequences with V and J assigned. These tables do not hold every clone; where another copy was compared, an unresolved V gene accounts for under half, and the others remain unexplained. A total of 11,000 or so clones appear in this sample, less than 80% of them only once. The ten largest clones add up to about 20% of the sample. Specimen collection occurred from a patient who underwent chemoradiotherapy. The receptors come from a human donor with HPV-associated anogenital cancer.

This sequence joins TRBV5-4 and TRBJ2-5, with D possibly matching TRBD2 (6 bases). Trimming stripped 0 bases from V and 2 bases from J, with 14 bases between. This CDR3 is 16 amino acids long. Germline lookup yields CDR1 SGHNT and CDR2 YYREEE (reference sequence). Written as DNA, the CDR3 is TGTGCCAGCAGCTTGGGGGGCTGGCGGGGACAAGAGACCCAGTACTTC. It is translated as CASSLGGWRGQETQYF.

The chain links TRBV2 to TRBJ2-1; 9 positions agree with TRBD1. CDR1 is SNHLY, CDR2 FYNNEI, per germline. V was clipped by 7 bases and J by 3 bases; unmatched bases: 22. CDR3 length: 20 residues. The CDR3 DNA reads TGTGCCAGCAAACGCGGAATGGGACAGGGTAATCTGGGTGGCTACAATGAGCAGTTCTTC. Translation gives CASKRGMGQGNLGGYNEQFF. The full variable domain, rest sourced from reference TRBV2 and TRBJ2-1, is EPEVTQTPSHQVTQMGQEVILRCVPISNHLYFYWYRQILGQKVEFLVSFYNNEISEKSEIFDDQFSVERPDGSNFTLKIRSTKLEDSAMYFCASKRGMGQGNLGGYNEQFFGPGTRLTVL.

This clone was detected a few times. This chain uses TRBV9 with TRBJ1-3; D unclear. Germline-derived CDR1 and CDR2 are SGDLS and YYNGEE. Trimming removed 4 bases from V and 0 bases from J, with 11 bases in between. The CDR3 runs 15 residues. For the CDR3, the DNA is TGTGCCAGCAGCCCGGGTGGGAGCTCTGGAAACACCATATATTTT. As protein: CASSPGGSSGNTIYF.

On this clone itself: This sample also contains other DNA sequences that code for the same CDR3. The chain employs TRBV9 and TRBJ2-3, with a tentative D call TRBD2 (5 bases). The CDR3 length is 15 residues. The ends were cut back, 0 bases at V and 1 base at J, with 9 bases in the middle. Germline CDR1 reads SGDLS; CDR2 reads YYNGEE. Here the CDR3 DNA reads TGTGCCAGCAGCGTAGCTGGGAGCCGCACAGATACGCAGTATTTT. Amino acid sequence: CASSVAGSRTDTQYF. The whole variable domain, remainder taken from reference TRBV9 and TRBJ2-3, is DSGVTQTPKHLITATGQRVTLRCSPRSGDLSVYWYQQSLDQGLQFLIQYYNGEERAKGNILERFSAQQFPDLHSELNLSSLELGDSALYFCASSVAGSRTDTQYFGPGTRLTVL.

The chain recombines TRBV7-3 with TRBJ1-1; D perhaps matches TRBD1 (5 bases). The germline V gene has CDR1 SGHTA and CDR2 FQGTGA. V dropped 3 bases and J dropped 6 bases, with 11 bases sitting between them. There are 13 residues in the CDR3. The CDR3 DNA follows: TGTGCCAGCAGCTTCTTCGGGGGAGCTGAAGCTTTCTTT. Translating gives CASSFFGGAEAFF.

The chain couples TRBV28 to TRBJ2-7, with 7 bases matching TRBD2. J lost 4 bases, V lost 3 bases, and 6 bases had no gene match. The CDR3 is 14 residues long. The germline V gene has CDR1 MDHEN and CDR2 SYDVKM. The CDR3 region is CASSFPGRGYEQYF. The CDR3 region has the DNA TGTGCCAGCAGTTTCCCGGGGAGGGGATACGAGCAGTACTTC.

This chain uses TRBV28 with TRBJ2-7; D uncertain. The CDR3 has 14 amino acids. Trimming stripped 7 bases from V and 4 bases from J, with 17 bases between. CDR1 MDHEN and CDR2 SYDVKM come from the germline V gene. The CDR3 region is CASKGSPARYEQYF. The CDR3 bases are TGTGCCAGCAAGGGTTCACCCGCACGGTACGAGCAGTACTTC.

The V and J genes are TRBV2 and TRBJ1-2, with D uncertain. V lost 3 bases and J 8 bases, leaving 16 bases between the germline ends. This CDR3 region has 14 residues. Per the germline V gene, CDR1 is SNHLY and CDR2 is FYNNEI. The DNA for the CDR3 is TGTGCCAGCAGTGAGGTGAATAAGGTCTTAGGCTACACCTTC. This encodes CASSEVNKVLGYTF. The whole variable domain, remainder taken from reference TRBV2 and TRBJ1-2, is EPEVTQTPSHQVTQMGQEVILRCVPISNHLYFYWYRQILGQKVEFLVSFYNNEISEKSEIFDDQFSVERPDGSNFTLKIRSTKLEDSAMYFCASSEVNKVLGYTFGSGTRLTVV.

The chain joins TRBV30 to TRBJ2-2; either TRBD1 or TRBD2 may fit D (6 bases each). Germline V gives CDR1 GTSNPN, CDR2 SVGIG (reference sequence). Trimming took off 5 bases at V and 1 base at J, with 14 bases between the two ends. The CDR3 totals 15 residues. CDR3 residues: CAWRGGRKNTGELFF. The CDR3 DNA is TGTGCCTGGCGAGGGGGGCGTAAGAACACCGGGGAGCTGTTTTTT.

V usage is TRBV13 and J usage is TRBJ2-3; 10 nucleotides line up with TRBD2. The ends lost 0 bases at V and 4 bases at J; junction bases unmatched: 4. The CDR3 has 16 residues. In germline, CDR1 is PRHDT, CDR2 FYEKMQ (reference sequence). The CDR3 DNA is TGTGCCAGCAGCTTAGGAAGCGGGGGGGCCCCAGATACGCAGTATTTT. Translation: CASSLGSGGAPDTQYF.

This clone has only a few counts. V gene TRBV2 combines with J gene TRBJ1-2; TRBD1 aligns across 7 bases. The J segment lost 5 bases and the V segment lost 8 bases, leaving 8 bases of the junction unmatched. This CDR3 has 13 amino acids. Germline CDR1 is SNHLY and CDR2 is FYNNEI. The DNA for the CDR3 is TGTGCCAGCGCCGACAGGGAGTATTATGGCTACACCTTC. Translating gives CASADREYYGYTF.

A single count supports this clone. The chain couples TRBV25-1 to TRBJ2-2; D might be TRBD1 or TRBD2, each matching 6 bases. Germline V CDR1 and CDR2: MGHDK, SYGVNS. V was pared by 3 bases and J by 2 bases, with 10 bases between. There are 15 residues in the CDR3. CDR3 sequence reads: CASSDRGRNTGELFF. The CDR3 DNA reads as TGTGCCAGCAGTGACCGGGGGCGCAACACCGGGGAGCTGTTTTTT. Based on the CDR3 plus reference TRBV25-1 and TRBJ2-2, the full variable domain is EADIYQTPRYLVIGTGKKITLECSQTMGHDKMYWYQQDPGMELHLIHYSYGVNSTEKGDLSSESTVSRIRTEHFPLTLESARPSHTSQYLCASSDRGRNTGELFFGEGSRLTVL.

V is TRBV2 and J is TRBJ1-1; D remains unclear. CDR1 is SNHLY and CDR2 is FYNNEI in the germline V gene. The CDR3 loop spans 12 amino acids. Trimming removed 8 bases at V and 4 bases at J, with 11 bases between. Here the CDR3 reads CASGRGITEAFF. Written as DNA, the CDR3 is TGTGCCAGCGGGAGAGGAATCACTGAAGCTTTCTTT.

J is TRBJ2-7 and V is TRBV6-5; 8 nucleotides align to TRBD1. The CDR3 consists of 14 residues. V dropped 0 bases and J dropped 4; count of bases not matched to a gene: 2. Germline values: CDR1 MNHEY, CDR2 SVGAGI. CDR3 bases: TGTGCCAGCAGTTACTCAGACAGGGGTTACGAGCAGTACTTC. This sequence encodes CASSYSDRGYEQYF.

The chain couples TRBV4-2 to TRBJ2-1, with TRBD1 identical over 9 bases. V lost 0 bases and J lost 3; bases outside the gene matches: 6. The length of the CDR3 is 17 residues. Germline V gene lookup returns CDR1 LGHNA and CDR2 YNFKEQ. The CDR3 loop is CASSQERGTGIYNEQFF. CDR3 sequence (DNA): TGTGCCAGCAGCCAAGAGAGAGGGACAGGGATCTACAATGAGCAGTTCTTC.

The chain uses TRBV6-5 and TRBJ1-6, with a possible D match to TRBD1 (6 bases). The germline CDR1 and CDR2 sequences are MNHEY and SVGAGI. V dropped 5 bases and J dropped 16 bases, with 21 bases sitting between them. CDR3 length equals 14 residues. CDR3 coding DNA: TGTGCCAGCAGTCCCCAGGTGATCGGGACACAACTCCACTTT. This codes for CASSPQVIGTQLHF.

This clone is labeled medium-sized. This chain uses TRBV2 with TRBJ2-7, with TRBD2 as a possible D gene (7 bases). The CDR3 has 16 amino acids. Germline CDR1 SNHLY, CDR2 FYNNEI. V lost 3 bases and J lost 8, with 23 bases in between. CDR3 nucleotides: TGTGCCAGCAGTGAGCCGCGAGGGGGGGGGAGTCTCCAGCAGTACTTC. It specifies CASSEPRGGGSLQQYF.

Written as DNA, the CDR3 is TGTGCCAGCAGAGACAGGGGGATCTCCTACGAGCAGTACTTC. Translated, it gives CASRDRGISYEQYF. The V and J genes are TRBV2 and TRBJ2-7; 9 bases align to TRBD1. V lost 6 bases, J lost 0 bases, and 3 bases stayed unmatched. Germline assignment: CDR1 SNHLY and CDR2 FYNNEI. The CDR3 runs 14 residues.

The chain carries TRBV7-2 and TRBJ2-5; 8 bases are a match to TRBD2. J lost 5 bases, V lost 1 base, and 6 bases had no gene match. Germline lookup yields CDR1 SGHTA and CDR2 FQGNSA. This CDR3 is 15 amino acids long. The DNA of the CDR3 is TGTGCCAGCAGCTTAGGGACTAGCCGGGGGGAGACCCAGTACTTC. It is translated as CASSLGTSRGETQYF. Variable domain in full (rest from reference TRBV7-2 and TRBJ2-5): GAGVSQSPSNKVTEKGKDVELRCDPISGHTALYWYRQSLGQGLEFLIYFQGNSAPDKSGLPSDRFSAERTGGSVSTLTIQRTQQEDSAVYLCASSLGTSRGETQYFGPGTRLLVL.

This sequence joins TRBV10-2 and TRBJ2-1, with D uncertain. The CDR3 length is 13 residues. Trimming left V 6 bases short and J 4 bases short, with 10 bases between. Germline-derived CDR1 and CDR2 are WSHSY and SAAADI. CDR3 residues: CASSTGRYNEQFF. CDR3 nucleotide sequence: TGCGCCAGCAGCACCGGGCGTTACAATGAGCAGTTCTTC.

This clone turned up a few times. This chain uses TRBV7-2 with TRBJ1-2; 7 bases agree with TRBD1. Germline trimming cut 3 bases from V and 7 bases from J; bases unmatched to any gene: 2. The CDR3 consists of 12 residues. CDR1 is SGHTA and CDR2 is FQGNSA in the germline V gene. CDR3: CASSFNRGGYTF. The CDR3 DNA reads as TGTGCCAGCAGCTTCAACAGGGGTGGCTACACCTTC.

CDR3 protein: CASSLVDSSTDTQYF. In DNA, the CDR3 is TGTGCCAGCAGCTTAGTGGACTCTAGCACAGATACGCAGTATTTT. This chain joins TRBV7-9 and TRBJ2-3; a possible D gene is TRBD2 (5 bases). V was trimmed by 1 base and J by 0 bases, leaving 8 bases between them. This CDR3 comprises 15 residues. The germline gives CDR1 SEHNR, CDR2 FQNEAQ (reference sequence).

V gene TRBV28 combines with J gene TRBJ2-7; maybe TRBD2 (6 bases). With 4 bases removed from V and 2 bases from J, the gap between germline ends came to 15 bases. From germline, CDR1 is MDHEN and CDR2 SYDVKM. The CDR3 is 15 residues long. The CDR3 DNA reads TGTGCCAGCAGTTCCCCCAGAGGAGGGACCTACGAGCAGTACTTC. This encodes CASSSPRGGTYEQYF.

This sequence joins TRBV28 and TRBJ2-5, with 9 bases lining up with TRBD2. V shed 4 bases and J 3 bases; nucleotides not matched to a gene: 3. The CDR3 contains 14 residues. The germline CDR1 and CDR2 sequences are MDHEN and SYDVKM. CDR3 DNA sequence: TGTGCCAGCAGTTGGGAGCGGGGGGAAGAGACCCAGTACTTC. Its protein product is CASSWERGEETQYF.

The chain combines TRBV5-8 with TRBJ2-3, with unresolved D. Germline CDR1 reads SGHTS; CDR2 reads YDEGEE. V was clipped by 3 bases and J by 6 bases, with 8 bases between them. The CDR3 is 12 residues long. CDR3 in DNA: TGTGCCAGCAGCTGGGGTATGGATACGCAGTATTTT. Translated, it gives CASSWGMDTQYF.

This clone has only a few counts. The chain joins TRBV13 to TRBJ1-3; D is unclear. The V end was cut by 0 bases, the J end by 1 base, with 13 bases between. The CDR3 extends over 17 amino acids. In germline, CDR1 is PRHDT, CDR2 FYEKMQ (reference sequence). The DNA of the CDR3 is TGTGCCAGCAGCTTAGGCCTTAGGCAGAGGTCTGGAAACACCATATATTTT. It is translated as CASSLGLRQRSGNTIYF.

The CDR3 protein is CASSAGTGKRANEKLFF. The CDR3, as DNA: TGTGCCAGCAGCGCCGGGACAGGGAAGAGGGCTAATGAAAAACTGTTTTTT. This chain uses TRBV5-8 with TRBJ1-4; the match to TRBD1 covers 9 bases. This CDR3 has 17 amino acids. V shed 4 bases and J 3 bases; nucleotides not matched to a gene: 10. CDR1 and CDR2 (germline): SGHTS, YDEGEE.

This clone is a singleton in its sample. The DNA for the CDR3 is TGTGCCAGCAGCGCCCGAGGGGGGAACTATGGCTACACCTTC. Translated: CASSARGGNYGYTF. The chain couples TRBV2 to TRBJ1-2; D perhaps matches TRBD1 (6 bases). Per the germline V gene, CDR1 is SNHLY and CDR2 is FYNNEI. The V end was cut by 6 bases, the J end by 2 bases, with 13 bases between. This CDR3 region has 14 residues.

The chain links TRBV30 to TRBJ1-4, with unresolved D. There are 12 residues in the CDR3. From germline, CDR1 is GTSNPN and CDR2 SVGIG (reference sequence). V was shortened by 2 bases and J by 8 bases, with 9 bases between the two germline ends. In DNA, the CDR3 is TGTGCCTGGAGTTTGGGAAGAGAAAAACTGTTTTTT. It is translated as CAWSLGREKLFF.